A single count supports the clone carrying this T cell receptor beta chain. Method: immunoSEQ multiplex PCR; TCRdb's copy keeps in-frame clones and lacks some. The repertoire holds approximately 94,000 clones, with approximately 86% as singletons. V was pared by 4 bases and J by 0 bases, with 7 bases between. This CDR3 has 14 residues. CDR1 is SGHTA, CDR2 FQGNSA, per germline. The sample belongs to a study of blood T cell repertoires in COVID-19. V is TRBV7-2 and J is TRBJ1-3; no clear D gene. The origin of this receptor is a woman in her 70s with acute or convalescent COVID-19. Material for sequencing was peripheral blood. Here the CDR3 DNA reads TGTGCCAGCAGCTCCGGGTTCTCTGGAAACACCATATATTTT. Translation: CASSSGFSGNTIYF.